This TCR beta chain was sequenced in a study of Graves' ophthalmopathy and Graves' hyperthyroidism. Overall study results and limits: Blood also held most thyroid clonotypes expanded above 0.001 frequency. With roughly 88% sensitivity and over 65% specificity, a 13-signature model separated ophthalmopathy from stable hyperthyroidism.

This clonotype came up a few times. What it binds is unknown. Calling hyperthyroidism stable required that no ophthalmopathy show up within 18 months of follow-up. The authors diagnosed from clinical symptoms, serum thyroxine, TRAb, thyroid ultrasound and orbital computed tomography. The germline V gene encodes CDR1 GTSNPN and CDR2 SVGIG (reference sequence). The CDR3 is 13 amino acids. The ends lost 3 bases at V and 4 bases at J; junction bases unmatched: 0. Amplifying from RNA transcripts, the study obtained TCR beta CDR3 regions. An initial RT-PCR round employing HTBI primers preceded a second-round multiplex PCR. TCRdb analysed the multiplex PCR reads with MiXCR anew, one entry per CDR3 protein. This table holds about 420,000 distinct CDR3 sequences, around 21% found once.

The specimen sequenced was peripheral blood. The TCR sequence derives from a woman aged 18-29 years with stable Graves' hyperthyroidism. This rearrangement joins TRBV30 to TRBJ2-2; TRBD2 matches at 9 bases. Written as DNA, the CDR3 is TGTGCCTGGAGGACTAGCGGCACCGGGGAGCTGTTTTTT. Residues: CAWRTSGTGELFF.